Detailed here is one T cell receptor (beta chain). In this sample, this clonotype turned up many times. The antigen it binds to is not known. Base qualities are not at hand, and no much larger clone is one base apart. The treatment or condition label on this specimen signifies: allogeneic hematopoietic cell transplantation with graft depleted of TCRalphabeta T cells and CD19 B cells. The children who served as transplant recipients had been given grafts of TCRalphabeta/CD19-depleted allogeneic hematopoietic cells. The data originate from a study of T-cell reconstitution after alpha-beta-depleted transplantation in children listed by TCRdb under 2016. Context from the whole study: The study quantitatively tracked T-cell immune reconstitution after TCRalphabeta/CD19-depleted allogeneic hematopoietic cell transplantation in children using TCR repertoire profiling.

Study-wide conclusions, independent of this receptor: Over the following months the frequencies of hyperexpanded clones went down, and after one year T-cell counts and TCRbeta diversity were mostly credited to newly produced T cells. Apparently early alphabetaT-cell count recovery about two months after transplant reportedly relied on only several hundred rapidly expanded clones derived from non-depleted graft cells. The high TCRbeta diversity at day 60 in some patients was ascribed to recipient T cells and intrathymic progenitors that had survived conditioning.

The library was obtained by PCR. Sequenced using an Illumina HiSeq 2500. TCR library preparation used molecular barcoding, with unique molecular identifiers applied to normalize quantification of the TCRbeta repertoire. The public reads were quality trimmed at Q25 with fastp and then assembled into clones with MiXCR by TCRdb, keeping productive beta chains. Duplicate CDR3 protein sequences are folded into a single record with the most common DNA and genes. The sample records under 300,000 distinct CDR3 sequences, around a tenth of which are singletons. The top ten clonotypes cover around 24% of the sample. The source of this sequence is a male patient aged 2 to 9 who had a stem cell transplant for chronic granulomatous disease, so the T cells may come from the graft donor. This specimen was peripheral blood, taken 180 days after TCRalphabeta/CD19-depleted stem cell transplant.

The nucleotides read TGTGCCAGCAGCGTAGAGGGCAGAAGCTACGAGCAGTACTTC. Its translation is CASSVEGRSYEQYF. The sequence joins TRBV9 to TRBJ2-7, with no reliable assignment of the D segment. At the junction V is shortened by 0 bases and J by 3 bases, with 10 bases in between. There are 14 amino acids in the CDR3, from cysteine to phenylalanine inclusive. The kept DNA is CDR3 alone, 42 bases in frame from the first base. CDR1 is given as SGDLS and CDR2 as YYNGEE, both from the germline V gene. The full variable domain, with segments outside the CDR3 supplied by the reference TRBV9 and TRBJ2-7 proteins, appears as DSGVTQTPKHLITATGQRVTLRCSPRSGDLSVYWYQQSLDQGLQFLIQYYNGEERAKGNILERFSAQQFPDLHSELNLSSLELGDSALYFCASSVEGRSYEQYFGPGTRLTVT.